This TCR beta chain was found in a study of control samples from healthy donors and cancer patients. Sequenced by immunoSEQ multiplex PCR; TCRdb stores in-frame clones only, minus some. The sample has approximately 150,000 clones, approximately 94% seen once. The J segment lost 5 bases and the V segment lost 0 bases, leaving 6 bases of the junction unmatched. CDR1 and CDR2 (germline): SGHRS, YFSETQ. The CDR3 totals 17 residues. The chain links TRBV5-1 to TRBJ2-5; 14 bases are shared with TRBD2. Material: PBMCs. The sequence was obtained from a man between 60 and 70 years old with colorectal cancer. CDR3 amino acids: CASSLGTSGGLSETQYF. The CDR3 coding sequence is TGCGCCAGCAGCTTGGGGACTAGCGGGGGGCTATCGGAGACCCAGTACTTC.